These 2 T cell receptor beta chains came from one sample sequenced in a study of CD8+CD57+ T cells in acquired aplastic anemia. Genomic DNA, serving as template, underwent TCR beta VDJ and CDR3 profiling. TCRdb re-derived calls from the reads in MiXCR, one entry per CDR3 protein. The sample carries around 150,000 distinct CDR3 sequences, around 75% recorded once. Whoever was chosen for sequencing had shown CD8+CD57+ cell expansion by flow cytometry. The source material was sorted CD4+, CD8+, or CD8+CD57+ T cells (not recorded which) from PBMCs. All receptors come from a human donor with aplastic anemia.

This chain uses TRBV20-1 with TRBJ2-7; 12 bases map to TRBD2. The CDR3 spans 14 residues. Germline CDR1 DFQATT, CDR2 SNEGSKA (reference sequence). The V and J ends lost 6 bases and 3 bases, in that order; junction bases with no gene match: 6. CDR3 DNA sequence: TGCAGTGCCCCAGGACTAGCGGGGTTCTACGAGCAGTACTTC. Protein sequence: CSAPGLAGFYEQYF.

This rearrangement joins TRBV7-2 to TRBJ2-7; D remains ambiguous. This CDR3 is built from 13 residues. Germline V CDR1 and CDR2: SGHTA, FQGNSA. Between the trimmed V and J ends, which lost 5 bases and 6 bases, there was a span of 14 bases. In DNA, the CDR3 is TGTGCCAGCAGCCCCTTTTCGAGAGCCGAGCAGTACTTC. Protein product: CASSPFSRAEQYF.